This entry lists 11 T cell receptor beta chains sequenced from one sample in a study of OX40 agonist ivuxolimab in advanced cancers. Using immunoSEQ multiplex PCR, the repertoire was profiled, and TCRdb retains in-frame clones only, with some absent. Of tens of thousands of clones listed, 90% to 95% are singletons. The specimen was CD4+ or CD8+ T cells sorted from blood, collected in a trial of the OX40 agonist ivuxolimab. The receptors shown here come from an adult with an advanced solid tumor such as melanoma, head and neck, liver or kidney cancer.

The V call is TRBV18, the J call TRBJ2-1; 8 bases are a match to TRBD2. Germline CDR1 reads KGHSH; CDR2 reads LQKENI. V gave up 3 bases and J gave up 0 bases; unmatched junction bases: 4. There are 16 residues in the CDR3. The CDR3 DNA follows: TGTGCCAGCTCACCCACTGGACTAGCCTCCTACAATGAGCAGTTCTTC. Its translation is CASSPTGLASYNEQFF. The complete variable domain, with remaining parts taken from reference TRBV18 and TRBJ2-1, reads NAGVMQNPRHLVRRRGQEARLRCSPMKGHSHVYWYRQLPEEGLKFMVYLQKENIIDESGMPKERFSAEFPKEGPSILRIQQVVRGDSAAYFCASSPTGLASYNEQFFGPGTRLTVL.

The rearrangement links TRBV9 to TRBJ2-7; D could derive from TRBD1 or TRBD2 (5 bases each). The CDR3 length is 19 residues. The germline V gene has CDR1 SGDLS and CDR2 YYNGEE. The ends were cut back, 0 bases at V and 2 bases at J, with 24 bases in the middle. The CDR3 sequence is CASSVDPGPKNQNPYEQYF. The DNA for the CDR3 is TGTGCCAGCAGCGTAGATCCGGGACCAAAAAATCAGAATCCCTACGAGCAGTACTTC.

The chain links TRBV14 to TRBJ2-1; 11 bases agree with TRBD2. The CDR3 totals 17 residues. CDR1 and CDR2 (germline): SGHDN, FVKESK. The V segment lost 1 base and the J segment 6 bases; nucleotides outside the gene matches: 8. This CDR3 reads CASSQGRLGLAANEQFF. For the CDR3, the DNA is TGTGCCAGCAGCCAAGGCAGACTGGGACTAGCGGCCAATGAGCAGTTCTTC. The full variable domain, in which reference TRBV14 and TRBJ2-1 provide the parts outside the CDR3, is EAGVTQFPSHSVIEKGQTVTLRCDPISGHDNLYWYRRVMGKEIKFLLHFVKESKQDESGMPNNRFLAERTGGTYSTLKVQPAELEDSGVYFCASSQGRLGLAANEQFFGPGTRLTVL.

CDR3 nucleotide sequence: TGCGCCAGTGGCGGGGGACAGGGATCTGGGGCCAACGTCCTGACTTTC. Protein sequence: CASGGGQGSGANVLTF. J is TRBJ2-6 and V is TRBV5-1, with 9 positions matching TRBD1. Looked up from germline, CDR1 is SGHRS and CDR2 is YFSETQ. The CDR3 extends over 16 amino acids. V dropped 8 bases and J dropped 1; count of bases not matched to a gene: 7.

The chain has TRBV11-2 and TRBJ2-7, with a weak D call TRBD1 (5 bases). V lost 1 base and J lost 5, with 12 bases in between. From germline, CDR1 is SGHAT and CDR2 FQNNGV. The length of the CDR3 is 14 residues. The CDR3 coding sequence is TGTGCCAGCAGCTTAGTTCCAGGGTCCCACGAGCAGTACTTC. Residues: CASSLVPGSHEQYF.

The gene calls are TRBV11-2 and TRBJ1-1; TRBD1 matches at 9 bases. After removal of 5 bases from V and 1 base from J, the junction contained 5 bases not matched to a gene. Per the germline V gene, CDR1 is SGHAT and CDR2 is FQNNGV. This CDR3 contains 15 residues. CDR3 bases: TGTGCCAGCAGCAACAGGGGGCCACAGAACACTGAAGCTTTCTTT. Translation gives CASSNRGPQNTEAFF.

The genes are TRBV28 and TRBJ1-1; perhaps TRBD1 as D (6 bases). Germline loops: CDR1 MDHEN, CDR2 SYDVKM. V was trimmed by 7 bases and J by 3 bases, leaving 21 bases between them. There are 16 residues in the CDR3. The CDR3 bases are TGTGCCAGCACCTCCGGGACACTAACCCAGGACACTGAAGCTTTCTTT. Translated: CASTSGTLTQDTEAFF. The full variable domain, its missing parts supplied by reference TRBV28 and TRBJ1-1, is DVKVTQSSRYLVKRTGEKVFLECVQDMDHENMFWYRQDPGLGLRLIYFSYDVKMKEKGDIPEGYSVSREKKERFSLILESASTNQTSMYLCASTSGTLTQDTEAFFGQGTRLTVV.

The chain is built from TRBV5-1 and TRBJ1-1; no clear D gene. Per germline, CDR1 SGHRS and CDR2 YFSETQ. The CDR3 has 16 amino acids. V was clipped by 1 base and J by 0 bases, with 13 bases between them. CDR3 sequence: CASSLYTDLMNTEAFF. CDR3 in DNA: TGCGCCAGCAGCTTGTATACAGATCTCATGAACACTGAAGCTTTCTTT.

This clone was observed once. The chain carries TRBV19 and TRBJ2-6; maybe TRBD1 (6 bases). V lost 1 base and J lost 4, with 26 bases in between. This CDR3 region has 21 residues. The germline gives CDR1 LNHDA, CDR2 SQIVND (reference sequence). This CDR3 reads CASSIARQGPLNPTGANVLTF. The CDR3 DNA follows: TGTGCCAGTAGTATAGCTCGGCAGGGGCCCTTAAATCCAACCGGGGCCAACGTCCTGACTTTC.

The rearrangement links TRBV6-4 to TRBJ2-1; 7 bases fit TRBD2. After removal of 4 bases from V and 9 bases from J, the junction contained 9 bases not matched to a gene. Germline values: CDR1 MRHNA, CDR2 SNTAGT. The CDR3 loop spans 14 amino acids. Here the CDR3 DNA reads TGTGCCAGCAGTGGAGCGGGATCCTCCATTGAGCAGTTCTTC. Amino acids: CASSGAGSSIEQFF.

J is TRBJ2-5 and V is TRBV29-1; D might be TRBD2 (7 bases). Trimming shortened V by 5 bases and J by 5 bases, and 15 bases separated the two germline ends. CDR1 SQVTM and CDR2 ANQGSEA come from the germline V gene. CDR3 length: 13 residues. The CDR3 coding sequence is TGCAGCGTTTTCGAGGGGGGGCCGGAGACCCAGTACTTC. Encoded protein: CSVFEGGPETQYF.